What follows are 9 T cell receptor beta chains derived from one specimen sequenced in a study of cytomegalovirus exposure and HLA in healthy donors. The PCR used 60 Vbeta and 13 Jbeta primers. Method: immunoSEQ multiplex PCR; TCRdb's copy keeps in-frame clones and lacks some. The repertoire has about 99,000 clones, 76% of them found once; the top ten carry approximately 10%. The material sequenced was PBMCs. The receptors were sampled from a woman in her late teens or twenties in good health and CMV-seropositive.

This rearrangement joins TRBV11-3 to TRBJ2-2; no clear D gene. Germline CDR1 reads SGHNT; CDR2 reads YENEEA. Trimming removed 4 bases from V and 3 bases from J, with 9 bases in between. CDR3 length: 14 residues. CDR3 sequence: CASSSRRDTGELFF. The CDR3 nucleotides read TGTGCCAGCAGCTCACGACGGGACACCGGGGAGCTGTTTTTT.

V and J are TRBV5-1 and TRBJ2-7; 8 bases match TRBD1. In germline, CDR1 is SGHRS, CDR2 YFSETQ. V shed 3 bases and J 1 base; nucleotides not matched to a gene: 6. There are 15 residues in the CDR3. The chain's CDR3 is CASSWRTGLSYEQYF. The CDR3, as DNA: TGCGCCAGCAGCTGGAGGACAGGGCTTTCCTACGAGCAGTACTTC.

This clone was recorded a few times. This chain joins TRBV7-6 and TRBJ2-3; tentative D call: TRBD1 (6 bases). Trimming stripped 5 bases from V and 0 bases from J, with 9 bases between. The CDR3 contains 14 residues. Germline V gene lookup returns CDR1 SGHVS and CDR2 FNYEAQ. CDR3 region: CASSPDSSTDTQYF. In DNA, the CDR3 is TGTGCCAGCAGCCCGGACAGTAGCACAGATACGCAGTATTTT.

As concerns this clone: At one end the junction does not follow the germline gene, possibly because of a read error. This chain uses TRBV7-7 with TRBJ2-1, with TRBD2 matching 9 bases. There are 14 residues in the CDR3. Germline CDR1 is SSHAT and CDR2 is FNYEAQ (reference sequence). The DNA of the CDR3 is TGTGCTAGCAGCCCTAGCGGGATGGAGAATGAGCAGTTCTTC. It codes for CASSPSGMENEQFF.

Notes on this clone: The junction differs from germline at one of its ends, possibly a read error. The chain employs TRBV6-6 and TRBJ2-5; D call uncertain. Germline CDR1 MNHNY, CDR2 SVGAGI (reference sequence). This CDR3 region has 13 residues. DNA for the CDR3: TGTGCCAGCTGGATTTCGGCAGAGGAACGTGGTGACTTC. This gives the protein CASWISAEERGDF.

This rearrangement joins TRBV28 to TRBJ2-7, with D possibly matching TRBD1 (5 bases). V was trimmed by 4 bases and J by 7 bases, leaving 14 bases between them. Germline CDR1 reads MDHEN; CDR2 reads SYDVKM. The CDR3 spans 13 residues. The CDR3 region is CASSSGQGMEQYF. Here the CDR3 DNA reads TGTGCCAGCAGTTCAGGGCAGGGTATGGAGCAGTACTTC.

The chain joins TRBV4-1 to TRBJ2-4; 13 bases are a match to TRBD2. The germline V gene encodes CDR1 MGHRA and CDR2 YSYEKL. V shed 4 bases, J shed 9 bases, and the junction held 21 bases outside the gene matches. The CDR3 covers 20 residues. The CDR3 coding sequence is TGCGCCAGCAGCCGAGAATTAACTAGCGGGGGGGCACTTCGTCCAAGCATTCAGTACTTC. This codes for CASSRELTSGGALRPSIQYF.

This rearrangement joins TRBV7-9 to TRBJ2-1; 10 bases are a match to TRBD2. V lost 2 bases and J lost 0; bases outside the gene matches: 4. This CDR3 has 17 residues. Germline CDR1 and CDR2: SEHNR and FQNEAQ (reference sequence). The CDR3 DNA sequence: TGTGCCAGCAGCTTATGGACTAGCGGTTCCTCCTACAATGAGCAGTTCTTC. It translates to CASSLWTSGSSYNEQFF.

V usage is TRBV27 and J usage is TRBJ2-3; 7 bases fit TRBD1. The CDR3 is 18 residues long. After removal of 2 bases from V and 1 base from J, the junction contained 12 bases not matched to a gene. Germline V gives CDR1 MNHEY, CDR2 SMNVEV (reference sequence). This CDR3 reads CASSLPRQGSLGTDTQYF. The DNA for the CDR3 is TGTGCCAGCAGTTTACCCCGACAGGGAAGTTTGGGCACAGATACGCAGTATTTT.